These T cell receptor beta chains were read from a single sample in a study of blood T cells in healthy people across ages. TCRdb re-analysed the 5' RACE reads in MiXCR, keeping a single row per CDR3 protein. This table holds about 800,000 distinct CDR3 sequences, more than 20% found once. Separately, the same data were catalogued under a study of T cells of mothers and their children.

Source material: blood. The receptors here all came from a boy between 10 and 17 years old in good health. Both conserved end residues are part of each CDR3. The D gene is left open where the match is weak. A row's size may be missing; if present it is once, few, many or a size class.

J: TRBJ2-1; D: TRBD2; size: few; V: TRBV20-1; CDR3: CSARVAAGVGNEQFF; DNA: TGCAGTGCTAGAGTAGCAGCGGGAGTCGGCAATGAGCAGTTCTTC
J: TRBJ1-4; D: .; size: few; V: TRBV27; CDR3: CASSSNRNEKLFF; DNA: TGTGCCAGCAGTAGCAACAGAAATGAAAAACTGTTTTTT
J: TRBJ2-5; D: .; size: .; V: TRBV20-1; CDR3: CSARSPSVETQYF; DNA: TGCAGTGCTAGATCCCCTAGCGTAGAGACCCAGTACTTC
J: TRBJ1-4; D: .; size: few; V: TRBV6-2/TRBV6-3; CDR3: CASSYLGNPANEKLFF; DNA: TGTGCCAGCAGTTACCTTGGGAATCCGGCTAATGAAAAACTGTTTTTT
J: TRBJ2-7; D: .; size: .; V: TRBV6-5; CDR3: CASSYSFWGTNEQYF; DNA: TGCGCCAGCAGTTACTCTTTTTGGGGGACCAACGAGCAGTACTTC
J: TRBJ2-7; D: TRBD1; size: many; V: TRBV20-1; CDR3: CSADRDRVSYEQYF; DNA: TGCAGTGCTGACCGGGACAGAGTATCCTACGAGCAGTACTTC
J: TRBJ2-4; D: .; size: .; V: TRBV6-2/TRBV6-3; CDR3: CASSPAVHPKNIQYF; DNA: TGTGCCAGCAGTCCGGCGGTTCACCCCAAAAACATTCAGTACTTC
J: TRBJ2-7; D: .; size: .; V: TRBV25-1; CDR3: CSSSERAGTYEQYF; DNA: TGTTCCAGCAGTGAAAGGGCAGGGACCTACGAGCAGTACTTC
J: TRBJ2-2; D: .; size: .; V: TRBV19; CDR3: CASSIGQGRIGELFF; DNA: TGTGCCAGTAGTATTGGTCAGGGAAGAATCGGGGAGCTGTTTTTT
J: TRBJ2-1; D: TRBD2; size: few; V: TRBV14; CDR3: CASSQVGLAGHNEQFF; DNA: TGTGCCAGCAGCCAAGTGGGACTAGCGGGTCACAATGAGCAGTTCTTC
J: TRBJ2-3; D: .; size: few; V: TRBV10-3; CDR3: CAISEAEDTQYF; DNA: TGTGCCATCAGTGAAGCCGAGGATACGCAGTATTTT
J: TRBJ2-5; D: .; size: .; V: TRBV12-3/TRBV12-4; CDR3: CASSQGLTLGETQYF; DNA: TGTGCCAGCAGTCAAGGTCTAACTCTTGGGGAGACCCAGTACTTC
J: TRBJ2-3; D: TRBD1; size: .; V: TRBV24-1; CDR3: CATNRTGTDTQYF; DNA: TGTGCCACCAATAGGACAGGGACAGATACGCAGTATTTT
J: TRBJ2-1; D: .; size: few; V: TRBV7-9; CDR3: CASSLVWGEQFF; DNA: TGTGCCAGCAGCTTAGTATGGGGTGAGCAGTTCTTC
J: TRBJ1-1; D: .; size: .; V: TRBV9; CDR3: CASSPTDALNTEAFF; DNA: TGTGCCAGCAGCCCCACGGATGCTTTGAACACTGAAGCTTTCTTT
J: TRBJ2-7; D: .; size: few; V: TRBV4-1; CDR3: CASSQVDSNYEQYF; DNA: TGCGCCAGCAGCCAAGTAGACAGCAACTACGAGCAGTACTTC
J: TRBJ2-7; D: .; size: few; V: TRBV7-2; CDR3: CASSLYYAYEQYF; DNA: TGTGCCAGCAGCTTATATTATGCCTACGAGCAGTACTTC
J: TRBJ1-2; D: TRBD1; size: .; V: TRBV7-2; CDR3: CASRRGQLSTYGYTF; DNA: TGTGCCAGCAGGCGGGGACAGCTCAGCACCTATGGCTACACCTTC
J: TRBJ2-5; D: .; size: .; V: TRBV4-2; CDR3: CASSHPPGVGGWETQYF; DNA: TGTGCCAGCAGCCACCCTCCAGGCGTGGGAGGTTGGGAGACCCAGTACTTC
J: TRBJ2-5; D: .; size: many; V: TRBV7-2; CDR3: CASSLAGSQETQYF; DNA: TGTGCCAGCAGCTTAGCGGGCAGCCAAGAGACCCAGTACTTC
J: TRBJ2-3; D: .; size: many; V: TRBV12-3/TRBV12-4; CDR3: CASSLRGGTDTQYF; DNA: TGTGCCAGCAGCTTACGCGGGGGCACAGATACGCAGTATTTT
J: TRBJ2-1; D: .; size: few; V: TRBV6-2/TRBV6-3; CDR3: CASSYTGPSYNEQFF; DNA: TGTGCCAGCAGTTATACGGGTCCCTCCTACAATGAGCAGTTCTTC
J: TRBJ1-4; D: TRBD1; size: .; V: TRBV9; CDR3: CASSARDRVEEKLFF; DNA: TGTGCCAGCAGCGCGAGGGACAGGGTGGAGGAAAAACTGTTTTTT
J: TRBJ1-1; D: .; size: .; V: TRBV18; CDR3: CASSLAGVYLGTEAFF; DNA: TGTGCCAGCTCACTTGCCGGGGTCTACCTTGGCACTGAAGCTTTCTTT
J: TRBJ2-1; D: .; size: few; V: TRBV20-1; CDR3: CSASLGALGNEQFF; DNA: TGCAGTGCTAGTTTGGGGGCGCTCGGCAATGAGCAGTTCTTC
J: TRBJ2-7; D: TRBD2; size: few; V: TRBV15; CDR3: CATSILQRELDEQYF; DNA: TGTGCCACCAGCATCCTACAGCGGGAGCTCGACGAGCAGTACTTC
J: TRBJ1-5; D: .; size: few; V: TRBV9; CDR3: CASSDGVGGEGGQPQHF; DNA: TGTGCCAGCAGCGACGGAGTCGGAGGGGAAGGAGGGCAGCCCCAGCATTTT